This record looks at one T cell receptor (beta chain) sequence and its context. About 500 ng RNA was reverse transcribed with alpha and beta constant-region primers. Using multiplexing indices, alpha and beta chain libraries were generated apart by chain-specific third strand synthesis. Each CDR3 protein gets one entry after TCRdb re-called the 5' RACE reads with MiXCR. Among about 14,000 distinct CDR3 sequences listed, 9.5% to 15% were seen once. Roughly three months, about 14 weeks, into antiretroviral therapy, follow-up blood was collected. Whole blood was used without fractionation, so all unsorted peripheral T cells were included. The data are from a study of HIV-infected patients and healthy controls. Study in general: Early therapy brought no consistent CD8 count shift, though the CD4:CD8 ratio rose a little.

Unmatched junction bases numbered 4, after V lost 10 bases and J lost 3 bases. The CDR3 loop spans 14 amino acids. Germline CDR1 SNHLY, CDR2 FYNNEI. The sample in question was blood, obtained during antiretroviral therapy. This chain uses TRBV2 with TRBJ2-1; 12 bases line up with TRBD2. This TCR was sampled from an adult with HIV infection. The donor label of this sample is uncertain. As DNA, the CDR3 is TGTGCCATCCGGACTAGCGGGAACTACAATGAGCAGTTCTTC. Protein sequence: CAIRTSGNYNEQFF.